The clone carrying this T cell receptor beta chain was counted a few times. TEMRA cells underwent FACS enrichment and CD8+ and CD4+ T cells underwent negative isolation. Random-hexamer reverse transcription was applied to roughly 0.5 to 1 ug RNA. TCRdb reprocessed the immunoSEQ multiplex PCR reads with MiXCR, giving one entry per CDR3 protein. The data show about 120,000 distinct CDR3 sequences, 85% to 95% seen once. This sample stems from a study of CD8 T cells in Susac syndrome. Germline CDR1 reads GTSNPN; CDR2 reads SVGIG (reference sequence). The V and J ends lost 0 bases and 8 bases respectively, with 13 bases between them. The CDR3 totals 13 residues.

The receptor was isolated from a human donor in good health. This chain links TRBV30 with TRBJ1-2; D is ambiguous. The sequenced sample was CD4+ T cells from PBMCs. For the CDR3, the DNA is TGTGCCTGGAGTGTACCCGGGTTGGGGGGCTACACCTTC. It translates to CAWSVPGLGGYTF.